The 32 T cell receptor beta chains reported below all come from one sample, sequenced in a study of blood T cell repertoires in COVID-19 (dated by TCRdb to the early 2020s). The library was prepared using the immunoSEQ multiplex PCR assay. Imported from immuneACCESS, the table was reduced by TCRdb to in-frame sequences with V and J called. These copies leave out some clones; in studies compared against another copy, an unresolved V gene accounts for under half, and the cause of the remainder is not known. This sample comprises about 120,000 clones, around 81% of them detected only once. The top ten hold 10% of the sample. Sequencing was done on a sample of peripheral blood. Every receptor here comes from a human donor in a cohort sampled during active COVID-19.

The chain employs TRBV6-5 and TRBJ1-4, with 8 bases aligning to TRBD1. Germline loops: CDR1 MNHEY, CDR2 SVGAGI. J lost 7 bases, V lost 5 bases, and 6 bases had no gene match. The CDR3 runs 14 residues. Here the CDR3 reads CASSQQGATEKLFF. The DNA for the CDR3 is TGTGCCAGCAGTCAGCAGGGGGCGACTGAAAAACTGTTTTTT.

The chain uses TRBV30 and TRBJ2-7; the D gene is possibly TRBD2 (5 bases). The CDR3 runs to 15 residues. The germline CDR1 and CDR2 sequences are GTSNPN and SVGIG (reference sequence). V shed 3 bases and J shed 3 bases, with 18 bases lying between them. The CDR3 here is CAWSPSGVDYYEQYF. The CDR3 DNA sequence: TGTGCCTGGAGCCCCTCCGGTGTCGACTACTACGAGCAGTACTTC. Variable domain in full (rest from reference TRBV30 and TRBJ2-7): SQTIHQWPATLVQPVGSPLSLECTVEGTSNPNLYWYRQAAGRGLQLLFYSVGIGQISSEVPQNLSASRPQDRQFILSSKKLLLSDSGFYLCAWSPSGVDYYEQYFGPGTRLTVT.

The chain recombines TRBV9 with TRBJ2-2; possibly TRBD2 for D (6 bases). The CDR3 is 13 residues long. The germline V gene encodes CDR1 SGDLS and CDR2 YYNGEE. V was pared by 2 bases and J by 4 bases, with 6 bases between. The CDR3 coding sequence is TGTGCCAGCAGCGTCGGGGGCACCGGGGAGCTGTTTTTT. Encoded protein: CASSVGGTGELFF.

V is TRBV11-3 and J is TRBJ1-5, with D possibly TRBD1 on 6 matching bases. Germline V gene lookup returns CDR1 SGHNT and CDR2 YENEEA. Trimming left V 2 bases short and J 0 bases short, with 11 bases between. CDR3 size: 16 residues. In nucleotides, the CDR3 is TGTGCCAGCAGCTTAAGTTACAGGGATAGCAATCAGCCCCAGCATTTT. It yields the protein CASSLSYRDSNQPQHF.

The V call is TRBV9, the J call TRBJ1-6, with TRBD1 as a possible D gene (6 bases). Germline assignment: CDR1 SGDLS and CDR2 YYNGEE. Trimming took off 4 bases at V and 12 bases at J, with 20 bases between the two ends. CDR3 length equals 15 residues. The CDR3 nucleotides read TGTGCCAGCAGCCTAGGGGACAATGGCGTTAGACCCCTCCACTTT. Amino acid sequence: CASSLGDNGVRPLHF.

V is TRBV7-8 and J is TRBJ1-4; TRBD1 is a possible D gene (6 bases). V lost 8 bases and J lost 5, with 15 bases in between. This CDR3 comprises 14 residues. Germline-derived CDR1 and CDR2 are SGHVS and FQNEAQ. CDR3 loop: CASRAGGPNEKLFF. The CDR3 DNA sequence: TGTGCCAGCCGAGCGGGGGGCCCCAATGAAAAACTGTTTTTT.

The chain has TRBV6-5 and TRBJ2-7; 8 bases agree with TRBD1. V lost 2 bases and J lost 2; bases outside the gene matches: 2. CDR1 is MNHEY and CDR2 is SVGAGI in the germline V gene. The length of the CDR3 is 14 residues. The CDR3 protein is CASSYETGAYEQYF. CDR3 coding DNA: TGTGCCAGCAGTTACGAGACAGGGGCCTACGAGCAGTACTTC.

The chain links TRBV29-1 to TRBJ2-1; 14 bases line up with TRBD2. The CDR3 has 15 residues. Germline V gene sequence: CDR1 SQVTM, CDR2 ANQGSEA. V trimming: 1 base; J trimming: 9 bases; junction bases outside the gene matches: 5. CDR3 DNA: TGCAGCGTTGAAGCCCAGACTAGCGGGAGGGGTGAGCAGTTCTTC. Translated, it gives CSVEAQTSGRGEQFF.

The chain combines TRBV5-6 with TRBJ2-3; D possibly corresponds to TRBD1 (5 bases). V lost 5 bases and J 4 bases, leaving 14 bases between the germline ends. This CDR3 is built from 14 residues. Germline CDR1 and CDR2: SGHDT and YYEEEE. The CDR3 region is CASSPRVKADTQYF. The CDR3 nucleotides are TGTGCCAGCAGTCCCAGGGTTAAGGCAGATACGCAGTATTTT.

V gene TRBV5-1 combines with J gene TRBJ1-2; tentative D call: TRBD1 (5 bases). Germline CDR1 reads SGHRS; CDR2 reads YFSETQ. This CDR3 is built from 17 residues. The ends were cut back, 4 bases at V and 8 bases at J, with 27 bases in the middle. Written as DNA, the CDR3 is TGCGCCAGCAGCCCGGGGACGGCCGCTAAAGGAGGGCACGGCTACACCTTC. This codes for CASSPGTAAKGGHGYTF. Filled out from reference TRBV5-1 and TRBJ1-2, the complete variable domain reads KAGVTQTPRYLIKTRGQQVTLSCSPISGHRSVSWYQQTPGQGLQFLFEYFSETQRNKGNFPGRFSGRQFSNSRSEMNVSTLELGDSALYLCASSPGTAAKGGHGYTFGSGTRLTVV.

V and J are TRBV6-5 and TRBJ2-3, with 9 bases that match TRBD1. Germline CDR1 reads MNHEY; CDR2 reads SVGAGI. The trim removed 6 bases at V and 4 bases at J, leaving 8 bases unmatched. CDR3 length equals 15 residues. Here the CDR3 reads CASRGGQGGADTQYF. The CDR3 DNA is TGTGCCAGCAGGGGGGGACAGGGTGGCGCAGATACGCAGTATTTT.

This chain connects TRBV9 to TRBJ2-4, with 7 bases identical to TRBD1. Losses at the gene ends were 4 bases for V and 5 bases for J; bases not matched to a gene: 6. CDR3 size: 14 residues. Germline values: CDR1 SGDLS, CDR2 YYNGEE. Here the CDR3 reads CASSPRGRQNIQYF. The CDR3 bases are TGTGCCAGCAGCCCTAGGGGGCGTCAAAACATTCAGTACTTC.

V usage is TRBV27 and J usage is TRBJ1-2, with TRBD1 matching 10 bases. The germline gives CDR1 MNHEY, CDR2 SMNVEV (reference sequence). V dropped 5 bases and J dropped 4; count of bases not matched to a gene: 10. The CDR3 extends over 16 amino acids. The CDR3 DNA is TGTGCCAGCAGTCCCCATCGGACAGGGGGATCCTATGGCTACACCTTC. This translates into CASSPHRTGGSYGYTF.

The gene calls are TRBV30 and TRBJ1-2, with TRBD1 identical over 7 bases. CDR1 GTSNPN and CDR2 SVGIG come from the germline V gene (reference sequence). V shed 4 bases, J shed 4 bases, and the junction held 9 bases outside the gene matches. The CDR3 is 14 residues long. DNA for the CDR3: TGTGCCTGGACCCGTCCCGGGACAGCCTATGGCTACACCTTC. Translated, it gives CAWTRPGTAYGYTF.

This sequence joins TRBV19 and TRBJ1-6; D is unclear. The germline V gene encodes CDR1 LNHDA and CDR2 SQIVND (reference sequence). CDR3 length: 17 residues. V lost 5 bases and J lost 0, with 14 bases in between. CDR3 sequence reads: CASSVRHSSSYNSPLHF. CDR3 in DNA: TGTGCCAGTAGTGTCAGACACTCGAGCTCCTATAATTCACCCCTCCACTTT.

V and J are TRBV19 and TRBJ1-4; TRBD1 agrees at 8 bases. Trimming at V came to 3 bases and at J to 4 bases, leaving 4 bases not matched to a gene. Germline loops: CDR1 LNHDA, CDR2 SQIVND (reference sequence). This CDR3 comprises 15 residues. Written as DNA, the CDR3 is TGTGCCAGTAGTATTCAGGGGGCCCTTAATGAAAAACTGTTTTTT. Amino acid sequence: CASSIQGALNEKLFF.

This chain joins TRBV7-2 and TRBJ2-5; D may be TRBD1 (5 bases). V shed 1 base and J shed 2 bases, with 14 bases lying between them. Per germline, CDR1 SGHTA and CDR2 FQGNSA. This CDR3 has 16 residues. The CDR3 region has the DNA TGTGCCAGCAGCTTAGGGTATCAACCAGGGCAAGAGACCCAGTACTTC. Encoded protein: CASSLGYQPGQETQYF.

The genes are TRBV30 and TRBJ2-5; weak D call: TRBD2 (7 bases). The CDR3 spans 16 residues. V lost 3 bases, J lost 5 bases, and 22 bases lay in between. CDR1 and CDR2 from the germline V gene are GTSNPN and SVGIG (reference sequence). The CDR3 is CAWRHPLGGPYETQYF. For the CDR3, the DNA is TGTGCCTGGAGGCACCCCTTGGGGGGGCCGTATGAGACCCAGTACTTC.

The gene calls are TRBV6-1 and TRBJ2-2, with D perhaps matching TRBD1 (5 bases). CDR1 and CDR2 (germline): MNHNS, SASEGT. The CDR3 is made up of 16 amino acids. Trimming shortened V by 4 bases and J by 4 bases, and 16 bases separated the two germline ends. CDR3 amino acids: CASSAAGSSGTGELFF. CDR3 DNA: TGTGCCAGCAGTGCTGCAGGGTCATCGGGCACCGGGGAGCTGTTTTTT.

This clone has only one observation. J is TRBJ2-7 and V is TRBV6-2 or TRBV6-3; 8 nucleotides align to TRBD2. Germline loops: CDR1 MNHEY, CDR2 SVGEGT. This CDR3 spans 15 amino acids. The V gene end was trimmed by 0 bases and the J gene end by 2 bases; junction bases not matched to a gene: 3. The CDR3 reads CASSYSTGGAYEQYF. The CDR3 DNA is TGTGCCAGCAGTTACTCGACGGGAGGGGCCTACGAGCAGTACTTC.

The rearrangement links TRBV5-1 to TRBJ1-2; 7 positions match TRBD1. Trimming at V came to 4 bases and at J to 0 bases, leaving 6 bases not matched to a gene. CDR3 length equals 15 residues. Germline CDR1 SGHRS, CDR2 YFSETQ. The CDR3 loop is CASSVTGVSNYGYTF. CDR3 coding DNA: TGCGCCAGCAGCGTAACAGGGGTTTCTAACTATGGCTACACCTTC.

V usage is TRBV11-2 and J usage is TRBJ1-1, with D hard to call. This CDR3 spans 14 amino acids. V was trimmed by 3 bases and J by 0 bases, leaving 8 bases between them. The germline CDR1 and CDR2 sequences are SGHAT and FQNNGV. Here the CDR3 reads CASSFKLMNTEAFF. For the CDR3, the DNA is TGTGCCAGCAGCTTCAAGCTGATGAACACTGAAGCTTTCTTT.

The chain has TRBV7-2 and TRBJ2-1, with 12 bases matching TRBD2. Trimming removed 6 bases from V and 4 bases from J; junction bases left unmatched: 10. Germline CDR1 is SGHTA and CDR2 is FQGNSA. The CDR3 is 17 amino acids. CDR3 in DNA: TGTGCCAGCAGTCTGACTAGCGGGAGCCACCTATACAATGAGCAGTTCTTC. It specifies CASSLTSGSHLYNEQFF.

The genes are TRBV30 and TRBJ2-6, with D perhaps TRBD2 (5 bases). V lost 0 bases to trimming and J lost 3 bases, with 12 bases between them. The CDR3 contains 16 residues. From germline, CDR1 is GTSNPN and CDR2 SVGIG (reference sequence). The CDR3 bases are TGTGCCTGGAGTGTGGTGGAAAGCGGTGGGGCCAACGTCCTGACTTTC. Protein product: CAWSVVESGGANVLTF.

The rearrangement uses TRBV3-1 (or the pseudogene TRBV3-2) and TRBJ2-1; 7 bases agree with TRBD1. After removal of 5 bases from V and 8 bases from J, the junction contained 12 bases not matched to a gene. This CDR3 has 15 residues. The germline gives CDR1 LGHDT, CDR2 YNNKEL (reference sequence). As DNA, the CDR3 is TGTGCCAGCAGCAATGACAGGGTTTTTGTCGATGAGCAGTTCTTC. Its translation: CASSNDRVFVDEQFF.

The rearrangement links TRBV7-8 to TRBJ1-3; no definite D call. This CDR3 has 15 amino acids. Germline V CDR1 and CDR2: SGHVS, FQNEAQ. V lost 3 bases, J lost 0 bases, and 9 bases lay in between. Written as DNA, the CDR3 is TGTGCCAGCAGCTTCCTAACCGACTCTGGAAACACCATATATTTT. Translation gives CASSFLTDSGNTIYF.

The J gene is TRBJ2-4, the V gene TRBV30, with TRBD1 matching 10 bases. Looked up from germline, CDR1 is GTSNPN and CDR2 is SVGIG (reference sequence). Unmatched junction bases numbered 2, after V lost 5 bases and J lost 4 bases. The CDR3 has 13 residues. The CDR3 DNA reads as TGTGCCTGGCAGGGACAGGGGAAAAACATTCAGTACTTC. Amino acids: CAWQGQGKNIQYF. Filled out from reference TRBV30 and TRBJ2-4, the complete variable domain reads SQTIHQWPATLVQPVGSPLSLECTVEGTSNPNLYWYRQAAGRGLQLLFYSVGIGQISSEVPQNLSASRPQDRQFILSSKKLLLSDSGFYLCAWQGQGKNIQYFGAGTRLSVL.

This clone has just one count. This chain connects TRBV6-5 to TRBJ1-1; the D gene is possibly TRBD1 (5 bases). The germline V gene encodes CDR1 MNHEY and CDR2 SVGAGI. The CDR3 covers 11 residues. Deletions cut 5 bases from V and 11 bases from J, with 12 bases between. CDR3 in amino acids: CASSRGGLAFF. Here the CDR3 DNA reads TGTGCCAGCAGTCGCGGGGGACTGGCTTTCTTT.

V gene TRBV3-1 (or the pseudogene TRBV3-2) combines with J gene TRBJ1-1; TRBD1 aligns across 12 bases. V lost 4 bases, J lost 10 bases, and 7 bases stayed unmatched. The CDR3 loop spans 14 amino acids. Per the germline V gene, CDR1 is LGHDT and CDR2 is YNNKEL (reference sequence). Here the CDR3 reads CASSLGTGGAGAFF. The CDR3 coding sequence is TGTGCCAGCAGCCTTGGGACAGGGGGCGCGGGAGCTTTCTTT.

The CDR3 DNA sequence: TGTGCCTTAGACAGGGCACCGAACACTGAAGCTTTCTTT. Encoded protein: CALDRAPNTEAFF. This chain uses TRBV30 with TRBJ1-1, with 7 bases matching TRBD1. The CDR3 is 13 residues long. Germline V gene data show CDR1 as GTSNPN and CDR2 as SVGIG (reference sequence). Trimming at V came to 7 bases and at J to 1 base, leaving 6 bases not matched to a gene.

This clone turned up a few times. The chain links TRBV27 to TRBJ2-6, with 12 bases matching TRBD1. Germline CDR1 reads MNHEY; CDR2 reads SMNVEV (reference sequence). This CDR3 has 18 residues. The junction had 8 bases not matched to a gene; V was cut back by 5 bases and J by 3 bases. The CDR3 protein is CASSPTGQGAIGANVLTF. CDR3 nucleotides: TGTGCCAGCAGTCCCACGGGACAGGGGGCTATTGGGGCCAACGTCCTGACTTTC.

This chain joins TRBV7-2 and TRBJ1-1; 9 nucleotides align to TRBD1. Germline values: CDR1 SGHTA, CDR2 FQGNSA. The ends lost 5 bases at V and 5 bases at J; junction bases unmatched: 6. The CDR3 covers 14 residues. CDR3 nucleotides: TGTGCCAGCAGCCCCCGGGACAGGGTTACTGAAGCTTTCTTT. Translated: CASSPRDRVTEAFF.